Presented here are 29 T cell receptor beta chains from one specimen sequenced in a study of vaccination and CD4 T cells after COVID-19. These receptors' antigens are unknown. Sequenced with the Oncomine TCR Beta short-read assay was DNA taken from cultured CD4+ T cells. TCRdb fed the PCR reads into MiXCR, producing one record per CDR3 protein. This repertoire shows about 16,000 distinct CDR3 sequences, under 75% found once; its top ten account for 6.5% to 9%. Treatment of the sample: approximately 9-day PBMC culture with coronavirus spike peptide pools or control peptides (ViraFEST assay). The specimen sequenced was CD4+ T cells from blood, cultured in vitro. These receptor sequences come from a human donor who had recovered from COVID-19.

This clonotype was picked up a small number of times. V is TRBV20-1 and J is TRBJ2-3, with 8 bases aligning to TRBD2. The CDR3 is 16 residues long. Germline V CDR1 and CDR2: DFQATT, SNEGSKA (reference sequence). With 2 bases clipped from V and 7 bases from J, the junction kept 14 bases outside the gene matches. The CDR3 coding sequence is TGCAGTGCTAGACGACCGGGACTAGAAGGGTTTAATACGCAGTATTTT. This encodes CSARRPGLEGFNTQYF.

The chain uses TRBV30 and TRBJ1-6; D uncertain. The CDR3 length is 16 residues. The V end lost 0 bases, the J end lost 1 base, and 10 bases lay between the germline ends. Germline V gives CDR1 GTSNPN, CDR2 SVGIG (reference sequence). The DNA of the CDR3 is TGTGCCTGGAGTGTCTCCGGAGGGTCCTATAATTCACCCCTCCACTTT. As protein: CAWSVSGGSYNSPLHF.

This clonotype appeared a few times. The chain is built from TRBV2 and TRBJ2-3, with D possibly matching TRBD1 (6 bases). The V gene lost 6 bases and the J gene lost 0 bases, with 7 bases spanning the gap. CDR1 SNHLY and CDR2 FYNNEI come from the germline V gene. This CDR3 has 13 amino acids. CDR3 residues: CASRDSSTDTQYF. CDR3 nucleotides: TGTGCCAGCAGGGACAGTAGCACAGATACGCAGTATTTT.

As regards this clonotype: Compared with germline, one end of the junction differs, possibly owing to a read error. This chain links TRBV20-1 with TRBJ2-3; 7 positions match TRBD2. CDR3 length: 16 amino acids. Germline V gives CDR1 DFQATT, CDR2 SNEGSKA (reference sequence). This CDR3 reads CGAFIINGGMTDTQYF. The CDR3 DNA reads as TGCGGTGCCTTTATAATCAACGGGGGGATGACAGATACGCAGTATTTT.

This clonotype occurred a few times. The CDR3 protein is CSARGTGNQPQHF. The CDR3 nucleotides are TGCAGTGCTAGAGGGACAGGGAATCAGCCCCAGCATTTT. J is TRBJ1-5 and V is TRBV20-1; 8 bases match TRBD1. J was trimmed by 4 bases and V by 1 base; bases with no gene match: 0. The CDR3 sequence is 13 residues long. The germline V gene encodes CDR1 DFQATT and CDR2 SNEGSKA (reference sequence).

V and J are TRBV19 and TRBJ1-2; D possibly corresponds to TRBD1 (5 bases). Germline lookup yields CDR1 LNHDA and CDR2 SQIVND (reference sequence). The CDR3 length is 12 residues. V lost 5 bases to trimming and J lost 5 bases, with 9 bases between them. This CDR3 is CASSVQGYGYTF. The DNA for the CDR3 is TGTGCCAGTAGTGTCCAGGGTTATGGCTACACCTTC.

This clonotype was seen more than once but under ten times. The CDR3 reads CASSQHELALYEQYF. Written as DNA, the CDR3 is TGTGCCAGCAGCCAGCATGAACTAGCGTTGTACGAGCAGTACTTC. The J gene is TRBJ2-7, the V gene TRBV11-3; TRBD2 aligns across 7 bases. J gave up 4 bases and V 5 bases, and 11 bases lay outside the gene matches. The CDR3 covers 15 residues. Germline values: CDR1 SGHNT, CDR2 YENEEA. The full variable domain, its missing parts supplied by reference TRBV11-3 and TRBJ2-7, is EAGVVQSPRYKIIEKKQPVAFWCNPISGHNTLYWYLQNLGQGPELLIRYENEEAVDDSQLPKDRFSAERLKGVDSTLKIQPAELGDSAVYLCASSQHELALYEQYFGPGTRLTVT.

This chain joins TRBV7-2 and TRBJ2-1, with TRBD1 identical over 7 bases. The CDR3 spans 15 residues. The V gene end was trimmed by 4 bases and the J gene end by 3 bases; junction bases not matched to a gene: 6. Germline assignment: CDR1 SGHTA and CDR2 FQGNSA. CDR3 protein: CASSYRTGGYNEQFF. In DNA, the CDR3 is TGTGCCAGCAGCTACCGGACAGGAGGCTACAATGAGCAGTTCTTC.

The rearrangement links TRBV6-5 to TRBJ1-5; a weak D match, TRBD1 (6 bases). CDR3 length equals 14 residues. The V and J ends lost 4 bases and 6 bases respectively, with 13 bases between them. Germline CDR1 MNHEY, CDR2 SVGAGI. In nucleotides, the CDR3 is TGTGCCAGCAGTTCGACAGGTGACGGTCAGCCCCAGCATTTT. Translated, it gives CASSSTGDGQPQHF.

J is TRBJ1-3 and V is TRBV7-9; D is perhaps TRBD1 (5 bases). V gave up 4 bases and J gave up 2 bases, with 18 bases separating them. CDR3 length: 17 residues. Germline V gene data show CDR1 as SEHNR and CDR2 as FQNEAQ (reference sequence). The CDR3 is CASSSLTGPLTGNTIYF. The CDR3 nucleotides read TGTGCCAGCAGCTCTCTAACAGGCCCCCTTACTGGAAACACCATATATTTT.

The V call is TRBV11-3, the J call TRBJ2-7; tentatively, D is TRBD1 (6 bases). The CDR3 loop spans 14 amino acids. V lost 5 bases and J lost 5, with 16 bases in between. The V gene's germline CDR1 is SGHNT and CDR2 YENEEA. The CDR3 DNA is TGTGCCAGCAGCCCTAGTGGGGGCAGGGACGAGCAGTACTTC. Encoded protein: CASSPSGGRDEQYF.

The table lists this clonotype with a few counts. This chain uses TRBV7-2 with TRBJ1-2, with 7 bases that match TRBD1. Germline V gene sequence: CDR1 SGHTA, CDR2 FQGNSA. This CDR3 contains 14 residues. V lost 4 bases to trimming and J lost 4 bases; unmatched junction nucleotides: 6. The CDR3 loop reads CASSSRTGAYGYTF. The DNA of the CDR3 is TGTGCCAGCAGCTCTCGGACAGGAGCCTATGGCTACACCTTC.

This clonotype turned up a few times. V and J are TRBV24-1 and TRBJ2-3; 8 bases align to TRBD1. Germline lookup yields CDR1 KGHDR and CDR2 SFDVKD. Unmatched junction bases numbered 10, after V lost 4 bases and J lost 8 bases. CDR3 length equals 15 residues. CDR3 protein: CATSDSGQVLGTQYF. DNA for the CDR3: TGTGCCACCAGTGACTCGGGACAGGTTTTGGGTACGCAGTATTTT.

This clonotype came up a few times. CDR3: CSARDWRGLEEKLFF. CDR3 DNA: TGCAGTGCTAGAGATTGGAGAGGGTTGGAGGAAAAACTGTTTTTT. The V gene is TRBV20-1, the J gene TRBJ1-4; no firm D call. This CDR3 has 15 amino acids. Per the germline V gene, CDR1 is DFQATT and CDR2 is SNEGSKA (reference sequence). V gave up 0 bases and J gave up 8 bases, with 16 bases separating them.

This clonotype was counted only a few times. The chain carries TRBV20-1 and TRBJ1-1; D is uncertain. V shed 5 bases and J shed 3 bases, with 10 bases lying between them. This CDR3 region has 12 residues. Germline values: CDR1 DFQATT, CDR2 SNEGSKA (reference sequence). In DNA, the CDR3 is TGCAGTGCTTGGCAAGGCGACACTGAAGCTTTCTTT. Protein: CSAWQGDTEAFF.

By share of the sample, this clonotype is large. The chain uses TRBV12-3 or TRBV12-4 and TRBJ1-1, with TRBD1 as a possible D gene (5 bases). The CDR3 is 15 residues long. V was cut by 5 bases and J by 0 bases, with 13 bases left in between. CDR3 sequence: CASSLRWGMNTEAFF. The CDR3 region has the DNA TGTGCCAGCAGTCTCCGGTGGGGGATGAACACTGAAGCTTTCTTT.

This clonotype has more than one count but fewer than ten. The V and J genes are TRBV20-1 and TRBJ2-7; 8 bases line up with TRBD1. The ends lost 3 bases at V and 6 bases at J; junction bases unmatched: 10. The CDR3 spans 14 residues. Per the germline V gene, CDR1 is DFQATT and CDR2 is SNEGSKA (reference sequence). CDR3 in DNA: TGCAGTGCTAGTTTGGGAACAGGGGGGCGCGAGCAGTACTTC. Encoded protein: CSASLGTGGREQYF.

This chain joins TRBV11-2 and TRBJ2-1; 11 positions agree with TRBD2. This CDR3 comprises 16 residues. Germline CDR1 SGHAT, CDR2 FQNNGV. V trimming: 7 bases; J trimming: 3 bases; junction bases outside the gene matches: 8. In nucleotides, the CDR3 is TGTGCCAGCACCCCCATCGGGACTAGCGGCTACAATGAGCAGTTCTTC. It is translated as CASTPIGTSGYNEQFF.

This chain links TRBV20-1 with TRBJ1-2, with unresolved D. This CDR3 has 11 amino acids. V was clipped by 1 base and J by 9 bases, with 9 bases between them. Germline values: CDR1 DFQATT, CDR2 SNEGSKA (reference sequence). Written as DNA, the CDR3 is TGCAGTGCTAGAGCCCAGGCTCGCTACACCTTC. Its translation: CSARAQARYTF.

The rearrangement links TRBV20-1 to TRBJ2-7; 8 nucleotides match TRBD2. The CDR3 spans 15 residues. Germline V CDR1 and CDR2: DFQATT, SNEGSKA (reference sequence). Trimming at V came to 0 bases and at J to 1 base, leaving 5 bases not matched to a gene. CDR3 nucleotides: TGCAGTGCTAGAGACAGTAGCGGGGTTTCCTACGAGCAGTACTTC. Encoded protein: CSARDSSGVSYEQYF.

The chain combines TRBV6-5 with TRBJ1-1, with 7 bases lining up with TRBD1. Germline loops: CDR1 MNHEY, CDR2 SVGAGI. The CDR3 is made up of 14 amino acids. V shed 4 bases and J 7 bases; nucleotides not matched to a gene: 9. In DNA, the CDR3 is TGTGCCAGCAGTTCCACGTCCGGACAGGTTGAAGCTTTCTTT. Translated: CASSSTSGQVEAFF.

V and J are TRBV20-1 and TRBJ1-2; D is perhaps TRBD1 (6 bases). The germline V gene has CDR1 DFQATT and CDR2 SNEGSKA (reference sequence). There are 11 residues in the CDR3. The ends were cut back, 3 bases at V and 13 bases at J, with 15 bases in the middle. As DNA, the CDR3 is TGCAGTGCTAGGGTGCAGGGGAGAGGCACCTTC. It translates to CSARVQGRGTF.

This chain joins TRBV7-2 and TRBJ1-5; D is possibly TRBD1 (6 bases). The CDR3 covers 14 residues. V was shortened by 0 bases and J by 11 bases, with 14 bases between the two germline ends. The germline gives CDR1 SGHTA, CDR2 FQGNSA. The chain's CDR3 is CASSLAGGGGTQHF. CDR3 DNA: TGTGCCAGCAGCTTAGCCGGCGGAGGGGGTACCCAGCATTTT.

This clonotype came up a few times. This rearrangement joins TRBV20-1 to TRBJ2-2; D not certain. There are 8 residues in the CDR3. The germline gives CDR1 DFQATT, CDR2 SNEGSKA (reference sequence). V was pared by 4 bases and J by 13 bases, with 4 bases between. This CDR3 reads CSAIRLFF. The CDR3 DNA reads TGCAGTGCTATTAGGCTGTTTTTT.

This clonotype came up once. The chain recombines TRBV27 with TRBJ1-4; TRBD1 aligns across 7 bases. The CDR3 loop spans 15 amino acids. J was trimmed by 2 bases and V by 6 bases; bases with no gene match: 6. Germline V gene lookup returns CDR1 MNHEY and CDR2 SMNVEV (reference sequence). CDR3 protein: CASSRYRGTNEKLFF. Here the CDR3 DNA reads TGTGCCAGCAGCCGGTACAGGGGTACTAATGAAAAACTGTTTTTT.

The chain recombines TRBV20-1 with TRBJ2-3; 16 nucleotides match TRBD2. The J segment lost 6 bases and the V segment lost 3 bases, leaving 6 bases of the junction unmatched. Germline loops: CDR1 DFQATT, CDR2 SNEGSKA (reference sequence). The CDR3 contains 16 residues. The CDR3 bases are TGCAGTGCTAGTGGGACTAGCGGGGGGGCAGGTGATACGCAGTATTTT. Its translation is CSASGTSGGAGDTQYF.

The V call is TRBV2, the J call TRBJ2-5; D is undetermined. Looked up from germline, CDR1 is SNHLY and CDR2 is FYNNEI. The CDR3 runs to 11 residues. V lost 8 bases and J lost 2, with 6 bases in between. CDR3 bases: TGTGCCAGCTGTATACAAGAGACCCAGTACTTC. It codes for CASCIQETQYF.

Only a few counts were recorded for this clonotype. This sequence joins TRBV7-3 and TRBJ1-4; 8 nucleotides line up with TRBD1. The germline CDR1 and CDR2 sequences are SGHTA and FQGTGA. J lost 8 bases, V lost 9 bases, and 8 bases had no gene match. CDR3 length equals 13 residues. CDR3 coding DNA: TGTGCCAGACGACAGGGGCTTCGAGAAAAACTGTTTTTT. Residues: CARRQGLREKLFF.

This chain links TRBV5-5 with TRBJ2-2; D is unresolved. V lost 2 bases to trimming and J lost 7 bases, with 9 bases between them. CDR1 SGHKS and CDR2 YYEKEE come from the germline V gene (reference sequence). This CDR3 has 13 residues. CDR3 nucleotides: TGTGCCAGCAGCTTTCTTATCCACGGGGAGCTGTTTTTT. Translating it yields CASSFLIHGELFF. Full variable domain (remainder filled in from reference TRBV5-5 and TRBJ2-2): DAGVTQSPTHLIKTRGQQVTLRCSPISGHKSVSWYQQVLGQGPQFIFQYYEKEERGRGNFPDRFSARQFPNYSSELNVNALLLGDSALYLCASSFLIHGELFFGEGSRLTVL.